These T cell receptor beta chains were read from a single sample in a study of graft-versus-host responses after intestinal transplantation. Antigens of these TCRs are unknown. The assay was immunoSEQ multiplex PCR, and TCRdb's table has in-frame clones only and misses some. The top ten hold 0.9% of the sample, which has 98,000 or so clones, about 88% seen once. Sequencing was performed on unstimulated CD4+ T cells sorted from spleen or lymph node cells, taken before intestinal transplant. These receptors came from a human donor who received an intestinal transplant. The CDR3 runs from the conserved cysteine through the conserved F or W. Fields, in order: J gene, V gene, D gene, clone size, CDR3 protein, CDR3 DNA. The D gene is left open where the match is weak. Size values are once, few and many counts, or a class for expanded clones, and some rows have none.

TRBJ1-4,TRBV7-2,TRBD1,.,CASSQRQGGIEKLFF,TGTGCCAGCAGCCAGAGACAGGGGGGGATTGAAAAACTGTTTTTT
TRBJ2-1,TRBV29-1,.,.,CSVERGMVFSGEQFF,TGCAGCGTTGAACGGGGGATGGTTTTTTCGGGTGAGCAGTTCTTC
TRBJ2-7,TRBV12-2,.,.,CASRLVGRYSYEQYF,TGTGCAAGTCGCTTAGTGGGCCGGTACTCCTACGAGCAGTACTTC
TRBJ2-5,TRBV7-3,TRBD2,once,CASSPGLAGVETQYF,TGTGCCAGCAGCCCAGGACTAGCGGGGGTAGAGACCCAGTACTTC
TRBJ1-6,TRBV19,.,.,CASSGQSSYNSPLHF,TGTGCCAGTAGTGGGCAGAGCTCCTATAATTCACCCCTCCACTTT
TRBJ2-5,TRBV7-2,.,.,CASSPTLRGWGETQYF,TGTGCCAGCAGCCCGACCCTCCGGGGTTGGGGGGAGACCCAGTACTTC
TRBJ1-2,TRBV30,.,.,CAWSVLGNYGYTF,TGTGCCTGGAGTGTACTAGGGAACTATGGCTACACCTTC
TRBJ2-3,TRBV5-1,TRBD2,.,CASSASSGSTDTQYF,TGCGCCAGCAGCGCATCTAGCGGGAGTACAGATACGCAGTATTTT
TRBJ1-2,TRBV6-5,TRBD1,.,CASSERDRVVGYTF,TGTGCCAGCAGTGAACGGGACAGGGTAGTTGGCTACACCTTC
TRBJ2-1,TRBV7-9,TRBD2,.,CASSQNSGGTYNEQFF,TGTGCCAGCAGCCAAAATAGCGGGGGAACCTACAATGAGCAGTTCTTC
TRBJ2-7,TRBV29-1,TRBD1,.,CSVRGPGQSSYEQYF,TGCAGCGTCCGCGGTCCGGGACAGAGCTCCTACGAGCAGTACTTC
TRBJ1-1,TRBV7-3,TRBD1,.,CASSSTGGHTEAFF,TGTGCCAGCAGCTCTACAGGGGGCCACACTGAAGCTTTCTTT
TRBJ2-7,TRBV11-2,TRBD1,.,CASSLGTGTVQRVQYF,TGTGCCAGCAGCTTAGGCACCGGGACAGTACAAAGGGTGCAGTACTTC
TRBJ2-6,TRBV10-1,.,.,CASSPGTGANVLTF,TGCGCCAGCAGTCCAGGGACTGGGGCCAACGTCCTGACTTTC
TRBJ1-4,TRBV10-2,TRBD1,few,CASSRTGEREKLFF,TGCGCCAGCAGTCGGACAGGGGAGAGAGAAAAACTGTTTTTT
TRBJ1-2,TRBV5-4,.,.,CASSAEGVGGYTF,TGTGCCAGCAGCGCAGAGGGGGTTGGGGGCTACACCTTC
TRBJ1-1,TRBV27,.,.,CASSLLQGNEAFF,TGTGCCAGCAGTCTATTACAGGGTAATGAAGCTTTCTTT
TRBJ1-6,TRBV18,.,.,CASSPDSYNSPLHF,TGTGCCAGCTCACCAGACAGTTATAATTCACCCCTCCACTTT
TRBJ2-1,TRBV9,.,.,CASSPTGVGEQFF,TGTGCCAGCAGCCCAACGGGGGTTGGTGAGCAGTTCTTC
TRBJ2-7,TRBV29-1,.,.,CSVGSYEQYF,TGCAGCGTTGGGAGCTACGAGCAGTACTTC
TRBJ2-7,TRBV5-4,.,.,CASSYMGREAYEQYF,TGTGCCAGCAGTTATATGGGCAGGGAAGCCTACGAGCAGTACTTC
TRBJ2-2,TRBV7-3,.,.,CASSFRGAGELFF,TGTGCCAGCAGCTTTAGGGGCGCCGGGGAGCTGTTTTTT
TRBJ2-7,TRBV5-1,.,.,CASSLGQLGAGEQYF,TGCGCCAGCAGCTTGGGACAGCTCGGGGCGGGCGAGCAGTACTTC
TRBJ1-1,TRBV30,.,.,CAWRIGGRRAFF,TGTGCCTGGAGAATAGGGGGACGTCGAGCTTTCTTT
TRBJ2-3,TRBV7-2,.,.,CASSVDADTQYF,TGTGCCAGCAGCGTCGACGCCGATACGCAGTATTTT
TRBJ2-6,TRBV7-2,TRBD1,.,CASSVRQGPSGANVLTF,TGTGCCAGCAGCGTACGACAGGGCCCATCTGGGGCCAACGTCCTGACTTTC
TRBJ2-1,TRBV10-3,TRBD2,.,CAINDPGLALYNEQFF,TGTGCCATCAACGACCCGGGACTAGCGCTATACAATGAGCAGTTCTTC
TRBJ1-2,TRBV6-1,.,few,CASSEVVVTIYGYTF,TGTGCCAGCAGTGAAGTTGTCGTGACAATCTATGGCTACACCTTC
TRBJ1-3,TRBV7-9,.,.,CASSSRGAGNTIYF,TGTGCCAGCAGCAGCCGAGGGGCTGGAAACACCATATATTTT
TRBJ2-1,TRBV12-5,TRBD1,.,CASGRGQDYNEQFF,TGTGCTAGTGGCCGGGGACAGGACTACAATGAGCAGTTCTTC
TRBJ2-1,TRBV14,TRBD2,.,CASSQDSGTSNYNEQFF,TGTGCCAGCAGCCAAGACTCTGGGACTAGCAACTACAATGAGCAGTTCTTC